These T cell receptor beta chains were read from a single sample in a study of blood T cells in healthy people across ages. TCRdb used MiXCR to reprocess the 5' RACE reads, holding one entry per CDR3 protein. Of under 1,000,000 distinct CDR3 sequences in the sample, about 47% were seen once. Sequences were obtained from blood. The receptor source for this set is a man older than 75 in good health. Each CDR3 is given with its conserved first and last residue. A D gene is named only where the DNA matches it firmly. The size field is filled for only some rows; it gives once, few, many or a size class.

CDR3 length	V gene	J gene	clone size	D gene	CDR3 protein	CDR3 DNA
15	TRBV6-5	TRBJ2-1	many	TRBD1	CASSYRRQGYNEQFF	TGTGCCAGCAGTTACCGACGACAGGGGTACAATGAGCAGTTCTTC
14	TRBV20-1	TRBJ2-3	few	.	CSARDLEFTDTQYF	TGCAGTGCTAGAGATCTAGAGTTCACAGATACGCAGTATTTT
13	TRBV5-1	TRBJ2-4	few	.	CASSTGPQNIQYF	TGCGCCAGCAGCACGGGACCACAAAACATTCAGTACTTC
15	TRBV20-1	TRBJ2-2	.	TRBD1	CSAKHRGRNTGELFF	TGCAGTGCCAAACACAGGGGGCGGAACACCGGGGAGCTGTTTTTT
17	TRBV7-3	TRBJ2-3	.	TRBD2	CASSPGGVSGGADTQYF	TGTGCCAGCAGCCCGGGCGGGGTATCGGGAGGTGCAGATACGCAGTATTTT
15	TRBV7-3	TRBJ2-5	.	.	CASSPRDTIPETQYF	TGTGCCAGCAGCCCACGGGACACAATCCCAGAGACCCAGTACTTC
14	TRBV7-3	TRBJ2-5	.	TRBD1	CASSSGTGHETQYF	TGTGCCAGCAGCTCAGGGACAGGGCACGAGACCCAGTACTTC
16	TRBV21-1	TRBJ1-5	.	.	CASSKGTVHSNQPQHF	TGTGCCAGCAGCAAAGGGACGGTCCATAGCAATCAGCCCCAGCATTTT
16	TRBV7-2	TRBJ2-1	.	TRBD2	CASSLVPAGGHNEQFF	TGTGCCAGCAGCTTAGTTCCGGCGGGAGGCCACAATGAGCAGTTCTTC
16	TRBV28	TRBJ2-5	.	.	CASTTRIGAGQETQYF	TGTGCCAGCACCACACGAATAGGGGCGGGTCAAGAGACCCAGTACTTC
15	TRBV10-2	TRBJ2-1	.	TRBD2	CASSEGTSGHNEQFF	TGCGCCAGCAGTGAGGGGACTAGCGGACACAATGAGCAGTTCTTC
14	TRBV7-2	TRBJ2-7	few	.	CASSLFSESYEQYF	TGTGCCAGCAGCTTATTTTCCGAGTCCTACGAGCAGTACTTC
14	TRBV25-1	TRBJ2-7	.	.	CASTPSDSRYEQYF	TGTGCCAGCACCCCCTCGGACAGCAGATACGAGCAGTACTTC
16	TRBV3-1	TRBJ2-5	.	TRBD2	CASSRTSGTSQETQYF	TGTGCCAGCAGCAGGACTAGCGGGACGTCACAAGAGACCCAGTACTTC
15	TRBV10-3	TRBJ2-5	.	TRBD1	CAISEGTGSQETQYF	TGTGCCATCAGTGAGGGGACAGGGTCGCAAGAGACCCAGTACTTC
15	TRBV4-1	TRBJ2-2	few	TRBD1	CASSQTPQGFGELFF	TGCGCCAGCAGCCAGACCCCACAGGGGTTCGGGGAGCTGTTTTTT
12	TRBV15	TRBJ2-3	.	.	CATGDRTDTQYF	TGTGCCACCGGGGACCGCACAGATACGCAGTATTTT
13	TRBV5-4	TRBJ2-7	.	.	CASSWNRRREQYF	TGTGCCAGCAGCTGGAACAGGAGGAGGGAGCAGTACTTC
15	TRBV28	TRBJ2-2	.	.	CASSLFGGNTGELFF	TGTGCCAGCAGTTTATTTGGGGGAAACACCGGGGAGCTGTTTTTT
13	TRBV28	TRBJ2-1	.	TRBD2	CASSFLLAGEQFF	TGTGCCAGCAGTTTCTTACTAGCGGGAGAGCAGTTCTTC
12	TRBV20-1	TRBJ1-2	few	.	CSARVRGYGYTF	TGCAGTGCTAGAGTACGCGGGTATGGCTACACCTTC
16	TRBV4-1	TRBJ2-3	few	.	CASSQVYGSGTDTQYF	TGCGCCAGCAGCCAAGTGTACGGGAGCGGCACAGATACGCAGTATTTT
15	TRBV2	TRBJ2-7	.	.	CASSEAQGGNHEQYF	TGTGCCAGCAGTGAAGCCCAGGGGGGGAACCACGAGCAGTACTTC
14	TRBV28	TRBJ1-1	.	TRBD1	CASSWTGIRTEAFF	TGTGCCAGCAGCTGGACAGGGATCAGGACTGAAGCTTTCTTT
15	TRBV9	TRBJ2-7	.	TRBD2	CASSVAASGGYEQYF	TGTGCCAGCAGCGTAGCGGCTAGCGGGGGTTACGAGCAGTACTTC
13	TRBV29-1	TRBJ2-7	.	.	CSVGAGLSYEQYF	TGCAGCGTTGGGGCGGGACTTAGTTACGAGCAGTACTTC
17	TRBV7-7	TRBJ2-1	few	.	CASSPMTGTGSHTEQFF	TGTGCCAGCAGCCCCATGACCGGGACTGGTTCACACACTGAGCAGTTCTTC
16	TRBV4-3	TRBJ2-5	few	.	CASSQDHRLEGETQYF	TGCGCCAGCAGCCAAGATCACCGACTAGAAGGGGAGACCCAGTACTTC
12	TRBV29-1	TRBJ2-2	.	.	CSVMTQTGELFF	TGCAGCGTGATGACCCAAACCGGGGAGCTGTTTTTT
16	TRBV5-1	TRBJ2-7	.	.	CASSLRAAGSSYEQYF	TGCGCCAGCAGCTTGCGCGCCGCAGGGAGCTCCTACGAGCAGTACTTC
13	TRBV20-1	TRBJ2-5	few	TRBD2	CSAPTAGVETQYF	TGCAGTGCCCCCACAGCGGGAGTCGAGACCCAGTACTTC
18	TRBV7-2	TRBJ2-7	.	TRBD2	CASSLVPPSSGVSYEQYF	TGTGCCAGCAGCTTAGTCCCTCCGTCTAGCGGGGTCTCCTACGAGCAGTACTTC
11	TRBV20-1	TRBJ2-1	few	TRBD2	CSAEREGEQFF	TGCAGTGCCGAGCGGGAGGGTGAGCAGTTCTTC
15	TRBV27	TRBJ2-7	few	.	CASSAPGYRIDEQYF	TGTGCCAGCAGTGCCCCCGGTTATCGGATCGACGAGCAGTACTTC
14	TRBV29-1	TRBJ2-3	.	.	CSVAWGFLGDTQYF	TGCAGCGTCGCTTGGGGCTTCCTGGGGGATACGCAGTATTTT
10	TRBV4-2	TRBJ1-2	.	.	CASRVGAVTF	TGTGCCAGCAGAGTAGGAGCGGTCACCTTC
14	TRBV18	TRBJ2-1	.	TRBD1	CASSPGQLYNGQFF	TGTGCCAGCTCACCGGGACAGCTGTACAATGGGCAGTTCTTC
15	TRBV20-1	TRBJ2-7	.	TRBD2	CSAPGLAGTSYEQYF	TGCAGTGCCCCTGGACTAGCGGGCACCTCCTACGAGCAGTACTTC
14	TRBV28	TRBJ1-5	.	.	CASSFLDLGKPQHF	TGTGCCAGCAGTTTTTTAGACCTCGGGAAGCCCCAGCATTTT
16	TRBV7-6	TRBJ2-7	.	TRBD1	CASSKRPGQGGDEQYF	TGTGCCAGCAGTAAACGACCGGGACAGGGTGGCGACGAGCAGTACTTC
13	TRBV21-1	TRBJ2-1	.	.	CASTSGSSNEQFF	TGTGCCAGCACTAGCGGGAGCTCAAATGAGCAGTTCTTC
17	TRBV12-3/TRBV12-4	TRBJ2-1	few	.	CASSFGAGGNSYNEQFF	.
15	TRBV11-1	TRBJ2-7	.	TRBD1	CASSLEQGAIYEQYF	TGTGCCAGCAGCTTAGAACAGGGGGCCATATACGAGCAGTACTTC
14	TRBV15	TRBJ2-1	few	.	CATSRQLDYHEQFF	TGTGCCACCAGCAGACAATTGGACTACCATGAGCAGTTCTTC
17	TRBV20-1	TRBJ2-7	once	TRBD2	CSAHPGLTGGPSYEQYF	TGCAGTGCTCACCCGGGACTAACGGGAGGGCCGTCCTACGAGCAGTACTTC
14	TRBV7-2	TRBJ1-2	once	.	CASSLLGGSYGYTF	TGTGCCAGCAGCCTTCTAGGGGGGTCCTATGGCTACACCTTC
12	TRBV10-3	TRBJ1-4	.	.	CAIRTDNEKLFF	TGTGCCATCAGGACAGATAATGAAAAACTGTTTTTT
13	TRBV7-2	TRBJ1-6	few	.	CASSDAGNSPLHF	TGTGCCAGCAGCGACGCGGGGAATTCACCCCTCCACTTT
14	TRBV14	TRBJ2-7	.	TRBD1	CASSNGIRGTLQYF	TGTGCCAGCAGCAATGGGATCAGGGGGACGTTGCAGTACTTC
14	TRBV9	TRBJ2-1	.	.	CASSVGHGTNEQFF	TGTGCCAGCAGCGTAGGGCACGGGACCAATGAGCAGTTCTTC
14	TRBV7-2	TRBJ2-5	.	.	CASSLMWQRETQYF	TGTGCCAGCAGCTTAATGTGGCAGCGAGAGACCCAGTACTTC